This T cell receptor (beta chain) was sequenced during a study of OX40 agonist ivuxolimab in advanced cancers. Sequencing was performed with immunoSEQ multiplex PCR; in TCRdb, only in-frame clones are kept and a portion is missing. The sample has tens of thousands of clones; around 90% are singletons. The TCR sequence derives from an adult with an advanced solid tumor such as melanoma, head and neck, liver or kidney cancer. Material: CD4+ or CD8+ T cells sorted from blood, obtained in a trial of the OX40 agonist ivuxolimab.

CDR3 in DNA: TGTGCCAGCAGGGAGACAGGGAACACCGGGGAGCTGTTTTTT. This sequence encodes CASRETGNTGELFF. The chain uses TRBV27 and TRBJ2-2, with D possibly TRBD1 on 6 matching bases. Trimming took 6 bases from V and 1 from J, leaving 9 bases between them. This CDR3 region has 14 residues. Germline assignment: CDR1 MNHEY and CDR2 SMNVEV (reference sequence).